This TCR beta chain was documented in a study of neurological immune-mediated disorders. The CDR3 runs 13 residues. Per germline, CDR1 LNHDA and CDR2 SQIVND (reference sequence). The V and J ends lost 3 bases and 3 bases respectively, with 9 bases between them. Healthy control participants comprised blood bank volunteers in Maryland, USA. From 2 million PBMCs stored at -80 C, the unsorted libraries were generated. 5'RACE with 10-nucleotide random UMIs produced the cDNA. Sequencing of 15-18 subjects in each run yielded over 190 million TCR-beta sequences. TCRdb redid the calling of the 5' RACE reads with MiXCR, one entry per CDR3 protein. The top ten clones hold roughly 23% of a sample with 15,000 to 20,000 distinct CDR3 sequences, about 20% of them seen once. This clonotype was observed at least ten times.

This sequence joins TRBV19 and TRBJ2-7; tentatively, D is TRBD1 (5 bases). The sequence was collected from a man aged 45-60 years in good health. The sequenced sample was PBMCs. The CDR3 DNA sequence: TGTGCCAGTAGTATCCAGGGCGACTACGAGCAGTACTTC. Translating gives CASSIQGDYEQYF.